The entry below describes one TCR beta chain. Participants spanned ages about 18 to 90 years and resided in 20 to 30 US areas. This sample stems from a study of blood T cell repertoires in COVID-19. About the research overall: Samples came from the United States, Italy and Spain, spanning acute and convalescent COVID-19. Sources were T cells, B-cell-depleted T cells, or PBMCs; the material itself was cDNA or gDNA.

Study processing details: Amplification of reference gene primers provided the estimated nucleated cell counts. The method was immunoSEQ multiplex PCR; TCRdb's version includes in-frame clones alone and lacks a portion of them. D and trimming were read from the DNA, whereas the V and J calls and clone size are those reported in that table. The top ten hold 0.9% to 1.1% of the sample, which has a few hundred thousand clones, over 75% seen once. This TCR derives from a man younger than 30 who had recovered from COVID-19. The specimen was PBMCs or T cells enriched from blood (not recorded which).

This chain's CDR3 is CASSYPLESGKNIQYF. In DNA form, the CDR3 reads TGTGCCAGCAGTTACCCCTTAGAGTCTGGCAAAAACATTCAGTACTTC. The rearrangement uses TRBV6-2 or TRBV6-3 and TRBJ2-4; D is ambiguous. This CDR3 comprises 16 residues. V was cut by 2 bases and J by 3 bases, with 14 bases left in between. Germline lookup yields CDR1 MNHEY and CDR2 SVGEGT.